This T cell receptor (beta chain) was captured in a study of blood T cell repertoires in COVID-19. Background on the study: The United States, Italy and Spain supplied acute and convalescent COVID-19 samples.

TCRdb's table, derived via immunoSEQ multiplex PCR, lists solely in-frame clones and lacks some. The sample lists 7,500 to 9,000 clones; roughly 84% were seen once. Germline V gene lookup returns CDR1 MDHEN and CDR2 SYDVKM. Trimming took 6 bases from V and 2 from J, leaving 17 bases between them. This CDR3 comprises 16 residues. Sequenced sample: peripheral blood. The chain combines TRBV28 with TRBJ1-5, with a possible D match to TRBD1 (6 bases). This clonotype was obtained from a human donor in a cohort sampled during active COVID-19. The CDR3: CASRSSRDTGNQPQHF. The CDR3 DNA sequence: TGTGCCAGCAGGTCGAGCCGGGACACCGGCAATCAGCCCCAGCATTTT.